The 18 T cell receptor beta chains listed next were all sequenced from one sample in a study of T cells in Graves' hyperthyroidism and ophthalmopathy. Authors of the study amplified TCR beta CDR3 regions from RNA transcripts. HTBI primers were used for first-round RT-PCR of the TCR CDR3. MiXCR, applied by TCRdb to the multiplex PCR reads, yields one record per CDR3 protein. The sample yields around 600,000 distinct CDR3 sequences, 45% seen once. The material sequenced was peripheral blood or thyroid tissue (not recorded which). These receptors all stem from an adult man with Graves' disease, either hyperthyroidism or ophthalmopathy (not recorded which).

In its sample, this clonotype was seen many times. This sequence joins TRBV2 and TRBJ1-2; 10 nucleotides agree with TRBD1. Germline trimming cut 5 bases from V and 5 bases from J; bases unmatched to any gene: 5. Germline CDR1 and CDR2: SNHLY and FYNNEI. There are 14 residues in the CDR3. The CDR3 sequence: CASSTRTGGYGYTF. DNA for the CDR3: TGTGCCAGCAGTACCAGGACAGGGGGATATGGCTACACCTTC. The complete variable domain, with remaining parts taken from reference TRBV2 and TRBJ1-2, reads EPEVTQTPSHQVTQMGQEVILRCVPISNHLYFYWYRQILGQKVEFLVSFYNNEISEKSEIFDDQFSVERPDGSNFTLKIRSTKLEDSAMYFCASSTRTGGYGYTFGSGTRLTVV.

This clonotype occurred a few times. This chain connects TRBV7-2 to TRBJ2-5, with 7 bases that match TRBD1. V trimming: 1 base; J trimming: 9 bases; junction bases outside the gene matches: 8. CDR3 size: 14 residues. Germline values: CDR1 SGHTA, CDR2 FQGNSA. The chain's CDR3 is CASSLGTGLVAQYF. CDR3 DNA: TGTGCCAGCAGCTTAGGGACAGGACTTGTAGCCCAGTACTTC.

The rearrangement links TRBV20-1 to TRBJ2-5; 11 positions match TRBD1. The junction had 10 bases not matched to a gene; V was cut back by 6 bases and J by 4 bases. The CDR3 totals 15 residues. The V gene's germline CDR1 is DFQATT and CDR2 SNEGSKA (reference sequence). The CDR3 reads CSALPRTGGRETQYF. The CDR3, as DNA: TGCAGTGCCTTACCCCGGACAGGGGGCCGAGAGACCCAGTACTTC.

The CDR3 protein is CASSFRGAGGQETQYF. The CDR3, as DNA: TGTGCCAGCAGCTTCCGGGGGGCGGGGGGCCAAGAGACCCAGTACTTC. The chain uses TRBV7-4 and TRBJ2-5, with 8 nucleotides matching TRBD2. In germline, CDR1 is SGHVT, CDR2 SQSDAQ. This CDR3 has 16 amino acids. V dropped 3 bases and J dropped 1; count of bases not matched to a gene: 7.

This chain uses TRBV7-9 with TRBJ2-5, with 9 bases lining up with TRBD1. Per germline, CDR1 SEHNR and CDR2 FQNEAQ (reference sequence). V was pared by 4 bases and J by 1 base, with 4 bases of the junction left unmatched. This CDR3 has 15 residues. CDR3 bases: TGTGCCAGCAGCTCCGGGGGACAGGGCCAAGAGACCCAGTACTTC. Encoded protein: CASSSGGQGQETQYF. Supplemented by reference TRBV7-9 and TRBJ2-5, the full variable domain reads DTGVSQNPRHKITKRGQNVTFRCDPISEHNRLYWYRQTLGQGPEFLTYFQNEAQLEKSRLLSDRFSAERPKGSFSTLEIQRTEQGDSAMYLCASSSGGQGQETQYFGPGTRLLVL.

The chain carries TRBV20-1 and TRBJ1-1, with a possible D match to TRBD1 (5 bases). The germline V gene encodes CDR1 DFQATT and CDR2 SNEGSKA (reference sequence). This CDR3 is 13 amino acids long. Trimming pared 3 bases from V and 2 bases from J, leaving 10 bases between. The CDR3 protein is CSASPGLNTEAFF. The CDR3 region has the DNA TGCAGTGCTAGTCCGGGACTAAACACTGAAGCTTTCTTT.

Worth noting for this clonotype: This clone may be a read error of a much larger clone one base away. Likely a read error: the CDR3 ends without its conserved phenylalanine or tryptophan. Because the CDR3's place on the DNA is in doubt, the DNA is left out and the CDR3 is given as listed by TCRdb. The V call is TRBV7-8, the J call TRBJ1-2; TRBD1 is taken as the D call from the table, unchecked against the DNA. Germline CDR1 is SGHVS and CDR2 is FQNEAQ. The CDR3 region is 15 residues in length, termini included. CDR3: CASSLAGGQGPGDTL.

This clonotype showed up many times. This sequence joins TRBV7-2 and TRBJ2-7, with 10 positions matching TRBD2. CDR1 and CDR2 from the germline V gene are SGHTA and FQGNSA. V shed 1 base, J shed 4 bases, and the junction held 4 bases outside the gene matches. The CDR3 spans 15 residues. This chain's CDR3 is CASSLEAGGQYEQYF. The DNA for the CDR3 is TGTGCCAGCAGCTTAGAAGCGGGAGGGCAATACGAGCAGTACTTC.

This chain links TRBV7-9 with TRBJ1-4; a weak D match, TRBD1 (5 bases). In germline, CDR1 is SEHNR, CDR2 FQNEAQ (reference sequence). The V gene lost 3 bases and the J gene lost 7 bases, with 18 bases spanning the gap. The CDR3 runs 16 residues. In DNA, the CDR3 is TGTGCCAGCAGCTTCCCTCGTGGGGCGCGGCGTGAAAAACTGTTTTTT. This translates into CASSFPRGARREKLFF.

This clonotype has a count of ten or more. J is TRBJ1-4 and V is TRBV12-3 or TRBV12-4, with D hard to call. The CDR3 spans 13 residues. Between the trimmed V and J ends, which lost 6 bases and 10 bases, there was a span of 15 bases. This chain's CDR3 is CASSPEEAGKLFF. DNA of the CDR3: TGTGCCAGCAGCCCCGAGGAGGCAGGAAAACTGTTTTTT.

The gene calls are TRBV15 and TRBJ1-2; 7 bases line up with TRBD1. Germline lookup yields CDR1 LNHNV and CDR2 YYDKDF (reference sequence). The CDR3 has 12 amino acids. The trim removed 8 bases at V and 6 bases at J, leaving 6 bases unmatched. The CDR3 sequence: CATGEGANGYTF. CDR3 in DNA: TGTGCCACCGGTGAGGGGGCGAATGGCTACACCTTC.

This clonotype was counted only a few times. The CDR3 spells CASSRLSLAMTYEQYF. The CDR3 DNA is TGTGCCAGCAGCCGCCTGTCTCTCGCGATGACTTACGAGCAGTACTTC. V and J are TRBV7-2 and TRBJ2-7; D is undetermined. CDR1 and CDR2 from the germline V gene are SGHTA and FQGNSA. CDR3 length: 16 amino acids. V was clipped by 5 bases and J by 4 bases, with 21 bases between them. Full variable domain (outside the CDR3, taken from reference TRBV7-2 and TRBJ2-7): GAGVSQSPSNKVTEKGKDVELRCDPISGHTALYWYRQSLGQGLEFLIYFQGNSAPDKSGLPSDRFSAERTGGSVSTLTIQRTQQEDSAVYLCASSRLSLAMTYEQYFGPGTRLTVT.

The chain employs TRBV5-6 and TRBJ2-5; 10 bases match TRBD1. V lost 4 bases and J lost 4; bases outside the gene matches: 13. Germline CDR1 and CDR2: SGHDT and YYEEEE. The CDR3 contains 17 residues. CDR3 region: CASSSPPGTGDRETQYF. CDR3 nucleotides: TGTGCCAGCAGCAGCCCACCCGGGACAGGGGACCGAGAGACCCAGTACTTC.

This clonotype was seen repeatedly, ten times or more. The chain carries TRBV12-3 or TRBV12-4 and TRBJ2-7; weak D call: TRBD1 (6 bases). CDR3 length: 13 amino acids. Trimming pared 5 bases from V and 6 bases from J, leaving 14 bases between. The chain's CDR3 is CASSPSPGAEQYF. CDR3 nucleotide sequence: TGTGCCAGCAGTCCTTCCCCAGGGGCCGAGCAGTACTTC.

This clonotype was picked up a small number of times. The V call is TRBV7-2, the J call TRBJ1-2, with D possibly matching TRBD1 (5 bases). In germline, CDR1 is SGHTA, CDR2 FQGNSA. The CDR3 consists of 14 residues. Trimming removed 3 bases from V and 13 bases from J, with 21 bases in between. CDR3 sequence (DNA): TGTGCCAGCAGCTTGGGGACCCCGGGCGGTCGTTTCACCTTC. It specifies CASSLGTPGGRFTF.

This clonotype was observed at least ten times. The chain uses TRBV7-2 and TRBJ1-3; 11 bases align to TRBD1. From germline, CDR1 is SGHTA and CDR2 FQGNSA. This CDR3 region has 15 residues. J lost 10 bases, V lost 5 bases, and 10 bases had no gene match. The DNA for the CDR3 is TGTGCCAGCAGCAGAGAGGGACAGGGGGTATCTACCATATATTTT. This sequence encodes CASSREGQGVSTIYF.

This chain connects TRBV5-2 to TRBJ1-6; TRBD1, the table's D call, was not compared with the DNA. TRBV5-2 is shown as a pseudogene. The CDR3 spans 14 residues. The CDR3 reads CASHGQRADSPLHF. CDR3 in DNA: TGTGCCAGCCACGGACAGAGAGCAGATTCACCCCTCCACTTT.

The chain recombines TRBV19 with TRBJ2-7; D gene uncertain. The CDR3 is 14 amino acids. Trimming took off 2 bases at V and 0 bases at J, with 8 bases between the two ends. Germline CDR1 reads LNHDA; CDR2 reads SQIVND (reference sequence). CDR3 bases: TGTGCCAGTAGTATACAGGTTACCTCCTACGAGCAGTACTTC. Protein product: CASSIQVTSYEQYF.